The 3 T cell receptor beta chains below were found in one sample sequenced in a study of blood T cell repertoires in COVID-19 (dated by TCRdb to 2018 to 2020). Library preparation used the immunoSEQ multiplex PCR assay. Drawn from immuneACCESS, this table holds only the in-frame rearrangements with V and J called that TCRdb kept. Clones are partly lost; checked studies trace under half to an unresolved V gene and leave the rest unexplained. The sample yields 250,000 or so clones; 86% were counted once. The ten largest clones represent less than 3% of the sample. The source material was peripheral blood. All receptors come from a woman aged 25 to 39 with active or convalescent COVID-19.

A single count supports this clone. The rearrangement links TRBV10-1 to TRBJ1-2; 12 bases agree with TRBD1. Germline V gene sequence: CDR1 WNHNN, CDR2 SYGVQD (reference sequence). This CDR3 has 18 amino acids. Trimming at V came to 6 bases and at J to 3 bases, leaving 14 bases not matched to a gene. CDR3 DNA: TGCGCCAGCAGCTACACCCGGGACAGGGGGCTTATTTACTATGGCTACACCTTC. It yields the protein CASSYTRDRGLIYYGYTF.

The genes are TRBV10-3 and TRBJ1-5, with 9 bases that match TRBD1. CDR3 length equals 16 residues. V lost 3 bases and J lost 5; bases outside the gene matches: 8. Per the germline V gene, CDR1 is ENHRY and CDR2 is SYGVKD. CDR3 DNA sequence: TGTGCCATCAGTGATGGGACAGGGATCGGGGATCAGCCCCAGCATTTT. It is translated as CAISDGTGIGDQPQHF.

This chain links TRBV11-2 with TRBJ1-1, with a possible D match to TRBD1 (5 bases). Trimming pared 4 bases from V and 0 bases from J, leaving 18 bases between. Germline lookup yields CDR1 SGHAT and CDR2 FQNNGV. The CDR3 covers 17 residues. In DNA, the CDR3 is TGTGCCAGCAGCTCAGCCTTCCTTGGCAGGGTGAACACTGAAGCTTTCTTT. Amino acids: CASSSAFLGRVNTEAFF. Filled out from reference TRBV11-2 and TRBJ1-1, the complete variable domain reads EAGVAQSPRYKIIEKRQSVAFWCNPISGHATLYWYQQILGQGPKLLIQFQNNGVVDDSQLPKDRFSAERLKGVDSTLKIQPAKLEDSAVYLCASSSAFLGRVNTEAFFGQGTRLTVV.